The rows below give T cell receptor beta chains drawn from one sample of a study of blood T cell repertoires in COVID-19. Method: immunoSEQ multiplex PCR; TCRdb's copy keeps in-frame clones and lacks some. Of around 200,000 clones in the sample, over 80% were seen once. The sequencing input was peripheral blood. These receptors were collected from a woman between 40 and 50 years old with COVID-19, enrolled during active disease. CDR3s include the opening cysteine and the closing phenylalanine or tryptophan. A D gene is named only where the DNA matches it firmly. Clone size is stated in some rows and not others, as once, few, many or a class when expanded.

>TRBJ1-4|TRBD1|few|TRBV4-2
TGTGCCAGCAGCGAGACAGGGGAGGCCCCTAATGAAAAACTGTTTTTT
CASSETGEAPNEKLFF
>TRBJ2-5|TRBD2|few|TRBV5-1
TGCGCCAGCGGACTAGCGGGGGGCCGGAAAGAGACCCAGTACTTC
CASGLAGGRKETQYF
>TRBJ1-5|TRBD1|-|TRBV12-3/TRBV12-4
TGTGCCAGCACTCGGACAGGGAGTCAGCCCCAGCATTTT
CASTRTGSQPQHF
>TRBJ1-4|TRBD1|-|TRBV5-1
TGCGCCAGCAGCCTCGGGACAGTAAGAAATGAAAAACTGTTTTTT
CASSLGTVRNEKLFF
>TRBJ1-1|TRBD1|-|TRBV24-1
TGTGCCACCAGTGATTTAGGACAGGGTGGTGAAGCTTTCTTT
CATSDLGQGGEAFF
>TRBJ2-3|-|-|TRBV5-4
TGTGCCAGCAGCCGGTCGGGCGGGAGCACAGATACGCAGTATTTT
CASSRSGGSTDTQYF
>TRBJ1-1|TRBD1|-|TRBV6-4
TGTGCCAGCAGTGCCTCACAGGGGGTCACTGAAGCTTTCTTT
CASSASQGVTEAFF
>TRBJ1-3|-|-|TRBV28
TGTGCCAGCAGTTTACTCCCCTCTGGAAACACCATATATTTT
CASSLLPSGNTIYF
>TRBJ1-1|-|-|TRBV11-1
TGTGCCAGCAGCTTAGCACAGATGACTGAAGCTTTCTTT
CASSLAQMTEAFF
>TRBJ2-7|TRBD2|-|TRBV7-8
TGTGCCAGCAGCTACAGCGGGATTGGAGGAAACGAGCAGTACTTC
CASSYSGIGGNEQYF
>TRBJ2-3|TRBD2|-|TRBV5-1
TGCGCCAGCAGCTTGGTTAGCGGGACTTCTAATACGCAGTATTTT
CASSLVSGTSNTQYF
>TRBJ1-4|TRBD1|once|TRBV18
TGTGCCAGCTCACCGGGACAGGGGAATGAAAAACTGTTTTTT
CASSPGQGNEKLFF
>TRBJ2-1|-|-|TRBV2
TGTGCCTCGTACAGGGTGCCCGTTAATGAGCAGTTCTTC
CASYRVPVNEQFF
>TRBJ2-3|-|-|TRBV24-1
TGTGCCACCAGTGATTCAATCAGTGCAATAACCGATCGTACGCAGTATTTT
CATSDSISAITDRTQYF
>TRBJ2-1|-|once|TRBV13
TGTGCCAGCAGCTTGGGGGCTGGCTATAATGAGCAGTTCTTC
CASSLGAGYNEQFF
>TRBJ1-5|-|-|TRBV2
TGTGCCAGCAGTTCTCAGCCCGGTGGGGGGTACCAGCCCCAGCATTTT
CASSSQPGGGYQPQHF
>TRBJ2-1|TRBD2|-|TRBV19
TGTGCCAGTAGTAGAGGGACTAGCGCAGATGAGCAGTTCTTC
CASSRGTSADEQFF
>TRBJ2-3|-|-|TRBV7-3
TGTGCCAGCAGCGACCCGGGGCACGAAAGACTAGTATTCGCAGATACGCAGTATTTT
CASSDPGHERLVFADTQYF
>TRBJ1-1|-|-|TRBV5-5
TGTGCCAGCAGCTTGCGAGCTGAAGCTTTCTTT
CASSLRAEAFF
>TRBJ2-5|TRBD2|-|TRBV5-1
TGCGCCAGCAGCTTGACTAGCGGGAGGGAGACCCAGTACTTC
CASSLTSGRETQYF
>TRBJ2-3|-|once|TRBV12-3/TRBV12-4
TGTGCCAGCAGTCCCCGGTCGGGGGTAACGCAGTATTTT
CASSPRSGVTQYF
>TRBJ2-3|-|medium-sized|TRBV11-1
TGTGCCAGCACCATTAGCACCGCTAGCACAGATACGCAGTATTTT
CASTISTASTDTQYF
>TRBJ2-5|TRBD1|-|TRBV2
TGTGCCAGCAGAGGACCCCGGGACAGGGGGCTTGACGAGACCCAGTACTTC
CASRGPRDRGLDETQYF
>TRBJ2-7|-|-|TRBV27
TGTGCCAGCAGTTTAATGGGGGCAGCGGCCTACGAGCAGTACTTC
CASSLMGAAAYEQYF
>TRBJ2-7|TRBD1|-|TRBV15
TGTGCCACCACGCCAGGGGGTTACGAGCAGTACTTC
CATTPGGYEQYF
>TRBJ1-2|-|-|TRBV18
TGTGCCAGCTCACCAGATACTATGGTGATAGATGGCTACACCTTC
CASSPDTMVIDGYTF
>TRBJ2-3|TRBD2|-|TRBV27
TGTGCCAGCATAGACGGGGGGAGCACAGATACGCAGTATTTT
CASIDGGSTDTQYF
>TRBJ2-7|-|-|TRBV10-2
TGCGCCAGCAGTGAGCTTAGCAGGGCCCAGGGCTACGAGCAGTACTTC
CASSELSRAQGYEQYF
>TRBJ1-3|-|-|TRBV19
TGTGCCAGTACCCTGGACCGAGGGAACACCATATATTTT
CASTLDRGNTIYF
>TRBJ1-1|-|-|TRBV7-9
TGTGCCAGCAGCTCCCTGTGGGGGGACACTGAAGCTTTCTTT
CASSSLWGDTEAFF
>TRBJ2-2|TRBD1|-|TRBV11-3
TGTGCCAGCACCCCCGGGACAGGCTTCACCGGGGAGCTGTTTTTT
CASTPGTGFTGELFF
>TRBJ2-5|-|-|TRBV6-5
TGTGCCAGCAGTTACTCCTACCACTCGGGGGAGACCCAGTACTTC
CASSYSYHSGETQYF
>TRBJ1-2|TRBD1|-|TRBV12-3/TRBV12-4
TGTGCCAGCACCTCCACAGGGGACTATGGCTACACCTTC
CASTSTGDYGYTF
>TRBJ2-7|TRBD2|few|TRBV6-5
TGTGCCAGCAGCCCGGGGCGGGGGGCCTACGAGCAGTACTTC
CASSPGRGAYEQYF
>TRBJ2-1|-|-|TRBV5-1
TGCGCCAGCAGCTTGACCGATGGTGTTCCGGGTCGGAGCTCCTACAATGAGCAGTTCTTC
CASSLTDGVPGRSSYNEQFF
>TRBJ1-3|-|-|TRBV11-3
TGTGCCAGCAGCTTAGATCCGCGGGGCAGAGGGACTACCCGCTTCTCTGGAAACACCATATATTTT
CASSLDPRGRGTTRFSGNTIYF
>TRBJ2-7|-|-|TRBV6-5
TGTGCCAGCAGGATCAAGGAGGCCCTCGAGCAGTACTTC
CASRIKEALEQYF
>TRBJ2-3|TRBD1|-|TRBV28
TGTGCCAGCAGCTCGGGACAGGGGGCAGATACGCAGTATTTT
CASSSGQGADTQYF
>TRBJ1-6|-|few|TRBV21-1
TGTGCCAGCAGCTTCGAGGATCAGAGCTCCTATAATTCACCCCTCCACTTT
CASSFEDQSSYNSPLHF
>TRBJ1-2|-|-|TRBV3-1/TRBV3-2
TGTGCCAGCAGCGGGGAGCTCCGATCGGGCTACACCTTC
CASSGELRSGYTF
>TRBJ2-4|-|-|TRBV4-1
TGCGCCAGCAGCCAGGGGACATTAGGACAAGCCAAAAACATTCAGTACTTC
CASSQGTLGQAKNIQYF
>TRBJ1-5|-|-|TRBV28
TGTGCCAGCAATCGCGGTTTCAATCAGCCCCAGCATTTT
CASNRGFNQPQHF
>TRBJ1-3|-|-|TRBV19
TGTGCCAGTAGCCCGGCGGGGGCTGGAAACACCATATATTTT
CASSPAGAGNTIYF
>TRBJ1-2|-|-|TRBV7-6
TGTGCCAGCAGCTTAAATGGGGCAGGGTCTGGTGGCTACACCTTC
CASSLNGAGSGGYTF
>TRBJ2-7|-|few|TRBV18
TGTGCCAGCTCACGAGGAGACTCCTACGAGCAGTACTTC
CASSRGDSYEQYF
>TRBJ2-1|-|-|TRBV10-3
TGTGCCATCAGTGAGGGACTAATTGATGAGCAGTTCTTC
CAISEGLIDEQFF
>TRBJ1-6|-|-|TRBV7-9
TGTGCCAGCAGCTTAGCGCCCACAGGTGTTAATTCACCCCTCCACTTT
CASSLAPTGVNSPLHF
>TRBJ2-1|TRBD2|once|TRBV5-5
TGTGCCAGCAGCCATAATGCCGGGACTAGCAATGAGCAGTTCTTC
CASSHNAGTSNEQFF
>TRBJ2-7|-|-|TRBV5-8
TGTGCCAGCAGCGGCCCCCTTTTAGGGCGGAGGACCTACGAGCAGTACTTC
CASSGPLLGRRTYEQYF